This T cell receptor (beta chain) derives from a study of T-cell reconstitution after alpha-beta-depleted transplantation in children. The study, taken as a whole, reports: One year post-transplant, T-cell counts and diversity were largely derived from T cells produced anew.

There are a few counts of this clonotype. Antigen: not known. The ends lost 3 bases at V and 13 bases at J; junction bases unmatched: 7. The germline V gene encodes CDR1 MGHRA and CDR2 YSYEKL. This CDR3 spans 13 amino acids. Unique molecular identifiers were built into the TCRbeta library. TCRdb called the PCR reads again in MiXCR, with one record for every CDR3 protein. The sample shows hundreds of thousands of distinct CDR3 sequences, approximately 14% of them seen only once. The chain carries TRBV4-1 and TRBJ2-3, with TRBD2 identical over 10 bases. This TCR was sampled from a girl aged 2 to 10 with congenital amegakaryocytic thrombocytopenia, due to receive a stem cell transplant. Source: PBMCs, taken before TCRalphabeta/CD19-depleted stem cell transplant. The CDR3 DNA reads TGCGCCAGCAGCCAGGGCACTAGCGGGGTTGAGTATTTT. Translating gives CASSQGTSGVEYF.